This entry lists 21 T cell receptor beta chains sequenced from one sample in a study of shared clonotypes between healthy human individuals. TCRdb's table, derived via immunoSEQ multiplex PCR, lists solely in-frame clones and lacks some. This table has about 470,000 clones, 70% to 80% appearing once. The sequencing input was PBMCs. These receptors were collected from a woman aged 40 to 50 in good health. Some clones in this sample may be carry-over from other donors' samples.

The V gene is TRBV28, the J gene TRBJ1-5, with 9 bases identical to TRBD1. Germline CDR1 reads MDHEN; CDR2 reads SYDVKM. Trimming at V came to 3 bases and at J to 2 bases, leaving 5 bases not matched to a gene. The CDR3 length is 16 residues. Here the CDR3 DNA reads TGTGCCAGCAGTTTTGGGGACAGGGCCCGCAATCAGCCCCAGCATTTT. Protein product: CASSFGDRARNQPQHF.

CDR3 DNA: TGTGCCAGTAGTGGTCTGGAAGAGACCCAGTACTTC. Translation: CASSGLEETQYF. J is TRBJ2-5 and V is TRBV19; D unclear. From germline, CDR1 is LNHDA and CDR2 SQIVND (reference sequence). This CDR3 has 12 residues. The V end lost 5 bases, the J end lost 3 bases, and 7 bases lay between the germline ends.

CDR3 residues: CASSLYRGTTIYF. DNA of the CDR3: TGTGCCAGCAGTTTATACAGGGGGACCACCATATATTTT. This rearrangement joins TRBV28 to TRBJ1-3; 8 nucleotides match TRBD1. The trim removed 1 base at V and 9 bases at J, leaving 2 bases unmatched. Germline loops: CDR1 MDHEN, CDR2 SYDVKM. The CDR3 length is 13 residues.

The rearrangement uses TRBV19 and TRBJ2-7, with TRBD2 matching over 9 bases. After removal of 6 bases from V and 4 bases from J, the junction contained 10 bases not matched to a gene. Germline CDR1 is LNHDA and CDR2 is SQIVND (reference sequence). This CDR3 contains 15 residues. The CDR3 is CASSNVGGREYEQYF. For the CDR3, the DNA is TGTGCCAGTAGCAACGTGGGCGGGAGGGAGTACGAGCAGTACTTC.

This clone was found once. The CDR3 nucleotides are TGTGCCAGCAGCCCCAGATGGGGGGGCCTTCAGCCCCAGCATTTT. Protein: CASSPRWGGLQPQHF. The chain recombines TRBV21-1 with TRBJ1-5. TRBV21-1 is listed as a pseudogene. The CDR3 contains 15 residues.

The rearrangement uses TRBV30 and TRBJ2-5; 10 bases line up with TRBD1. V lost 4 bases to trimming and J lost 5 bases; unmatched junction nucleotides: 13. Germline V gene sequence: CDR1 GTSNPN, CDR2 SVGIG (reference sequence). The CDR3 runs 16 residues. CDR3 sequence (DNA): TGTGCCTGGACGAGACAGGGGGCGCGTTCGGGGGAGACCCAGTACTTC. Protein sequence: CAWTRQGARSGETQYF.

The chain recombines TRBV6-1 with TRBJ1-5; no definite D call. In germline, CDR1 is MNHNS, CDR2 SASEGT. This CDR3 region has 13 residues. With 2 bases removed from V and 5 bases from J, the gap between germline ends came to 7 bases. The CDR3 loop is CASSEMRDQPQHF. DNA for the CDR3: TGTGCCAGCAGTGAAATGAGGGATCAGCCCCAGCATTTT.

The chain has TRBV5-4 and TRBJ2-5; 14 bases match TRBD2. V shed 4 bases, J shed 3 bases, and the junction held 8 bases outside the gene matches. The CDR3 totals 17 residues. Germline CDR1 SGHNT, CDR2 YYREEE (reference sequence). Written as DNA, the CDR3 is TGTGCCAGCAGCGGGACTAGCGGGAGTATTGGAAAAGAGACCCAGTACTTC. It is translated as CASSGTSGSIGKETQYF.

The V call is TRBV6-4, the J call TRBJ2-3; D is unresolved. V lost 5 bases, J lost 2 bases, and 11 bases lay in between. Per germline, CDR1 MRHNA and CDR2 SNTAGT. The CDR3 extends over 14 amino acids. The CDR3 sequence: CASSRGAFTDTQYF. DNA for the CDR3: TGTGCCAGCAGTCGCGGAGCTTTCACAGATACGCAGTATTTT.

V and J are TRBV9 and TRBJ2-3; a weak D match, TRBD2 (6 bases). Trimming removed 0 bases from V and 6 bases from J, with 14 bases in between. The CDR3 is 15 residues long. The germline V gene has CDR1 SGDLS and CDR2 YYNGEE. CDR3 coding DNA: TGTGCCAGCAGCGTAGGACTAGTAGAAACCGATACGCAGTATTTT. Its protein product is CASSVGLVETDTQYF.

The chain combines TRBV18 with TRBJ1-6, with 7 bases lining up with TRBD1. CDR1 is KGHSH, CDR2 LQKENI, per germline. V shed 3 bases and J 5 bases; nucleotides not matched to a gene: 7. The CDR3 is 16 amino acids. The CDR3 protein is CASSPFGQENNSPLHF. Written as DNA, the CDR3 is TGTGCCAGCTCACCCTTCGGACAGGAAAATAATTCACCCCTCCACTTT.

The chain uses TRBV15 and TRBJ2-3; 8 nucleotides match TRBD1. The CDR3 is 14 amino acids. Trimming took 5 bases from V and 3 from J; bases not matched to a gene: 4. In germline, CDR1 is LNHNV, CDR2 YYDKDF (reference sequence). For the CDR3, the DNA is TGTGCCACCAGCGTAGACAGGGGAACAGATACGCAGTATTTT. Its protein is CATSVDRGTDTQYF.

V gene TRBV7-9 combines with J gene TRBJ2-3; the D call may be TRBD1 or TRBD2 (5 bases each). The germline gives CDR1 SEHNR, CDR2 FQNEAQ (reference sequence). The CDR3 has 15 amino acids. V lost 3 bases and J 2 bases, leaving 12 bases between the germline ends. CDR3 sequence reads: CASSLGVVYTDTQYF. The CDR3 DNA is TGTGCCAGCAGCTTGGGGGTGGTTTACACAGATACGCAGTATTTT.

The chain is built from TRBV12-2 and TRBJ2-2; the D call TRBD2 from the table was never checked on the DNA. TRBV12-2 is classified as a pseudogene. CDR3 size: 16 residues. The CDR3 protein is CASRCSGSGTTGELFF. DNA for the CDR3: TGTGCAAGTCGCTGCTCAGGTAGCGGGACCACCGGGGAGCTGTTTTTT.

This clone turned up a few times. The CDR3 bases are TGTGCCAGCAGCTTACATCCGGGAGCGAACACCGGGGAGCTGTTTTTT. This encodes CASSLHPGANTGELFF. The J gene is TRBJ2-2, the V gene TRBV11-2; maybe TRBD2 (6 bases). This CDR3 is built from 16 residues. Germline CDR1 SGHAT, CDR2 FQNNGV. The V end lost 2 bases, the J end lost 0 bases, and 10 bases lay between the germline ends.

This clone has only one observation. V is TRBV18 and J is TRBJ2-7; maybe TRBD1 (5 bases). CDR3 length equals 13 residues. Trimming took off 5 bases at V and 2 bases at J, with 10 bases between the two ends. Germline V CDR1 and CDR2: KGHSH, LQKENI. The CDR3 protein is CASSSDSPYEQYF. In DNA, the CDR3 is TGTGCCAGCTCATCCGACAGCCCCTACGAGCAGTACTTC.

On this clone: Given a far larger clone just one base away, this is likely a sequencing read error. In the same sample, other DNA sequences code for this CDR3. V and J are TRBV9 and TRBJ1-1; D gene uncertain. The germline V gene has CDR1 SGDLS and CDR2 YYNGEE. CDR3 size: 15 residues. The CDR3 region is CASSPRPGLNTEAFF. DNA for the CDR3: TGTGCTAGCAGCCCTCGCCCCGGGCTGAACACTGAAGCTTTCTTT.

This clone was observed once. The chain links TRBV27 to TRBJ2-3, with 11 nucleotides matching TRBD2. The CDR3 consists of 15 residues. Germline trimming cut 6 bases from V and 0 bases from J; bases unmatched to any gene: 2. Per the germline V gene, CDR1 is MNHEY and CDR2 is SMNVEV (reference sequence). The CDR3: CASRPSGRSTDTQYF. DNA for the CDR3: TGTGCCAGCAGGCCTAGCGGGAGGAGCACAGATACGCAGTATTTT.

CDR3 protein: CASSIFGVGYTF. CDR3 nucleotide sequence: TGTGCCAGTAGTATCTTCGGTGTGGGCTACACCTTC. This chain joins TRBV19 and TRBJ1-2; no clear D gene. CDR3 length: 12 residues. The ends were cut back, 3 bases at V and 8 bases at J, with 10 bases in the middle. Germline V gene lookup returns CDR1 LNHDA and CDR2 SQIVND (reference sequence). Looking up the rest from reference TRBV19 and TRBJ1-2 gives the full variable domain: DGGITQSPKYLFRKEGQNVTLSCEQNLNHDAMYWYRQDPGQGLRLIYYSQIVNDFQKGDIAEGYSVSREKKESFPLTVTSAQKNPTAFYLCASSIFGVGYTFGSGTRLTVV.

This clone came up once. The CDR3 protein is CASSLDRSNLYEQYF. The CDR3 region has the DNA TGCGCCAGCAGTTTAGACAGGTCGAATCTCTACGAGCAGTACTTC. This chain joins TRBV5-1 and TRBJ2-7; tentatively, D is TRBD1 (6 bases). The CDR3 runs 15 residues. CDR1 is SGHRS and CDR2 is YFSETQ in the germline V gene. The V and J ends lost 5 bases and 3 bases respectively, with 18 bases between them.

V usage is TRBV4-3 and J usage is TRBJ2-2; 10 positions agree with TRBD2. Per the germline V gene, CDR1 is LGHNA and CDR2 is YSLEER. This CDR3 contains 14 residues. The J segment lost 7 bases and the V segment lost 1 base, leaving 0 bases of the junction unmatched. The DNA for the CDR3 is TGCGCCAGCAGCCAAGGACTAGCGGGCGGGGAGCTGTTTTTT. This sequence encodes CASSQGLAGGELFF.